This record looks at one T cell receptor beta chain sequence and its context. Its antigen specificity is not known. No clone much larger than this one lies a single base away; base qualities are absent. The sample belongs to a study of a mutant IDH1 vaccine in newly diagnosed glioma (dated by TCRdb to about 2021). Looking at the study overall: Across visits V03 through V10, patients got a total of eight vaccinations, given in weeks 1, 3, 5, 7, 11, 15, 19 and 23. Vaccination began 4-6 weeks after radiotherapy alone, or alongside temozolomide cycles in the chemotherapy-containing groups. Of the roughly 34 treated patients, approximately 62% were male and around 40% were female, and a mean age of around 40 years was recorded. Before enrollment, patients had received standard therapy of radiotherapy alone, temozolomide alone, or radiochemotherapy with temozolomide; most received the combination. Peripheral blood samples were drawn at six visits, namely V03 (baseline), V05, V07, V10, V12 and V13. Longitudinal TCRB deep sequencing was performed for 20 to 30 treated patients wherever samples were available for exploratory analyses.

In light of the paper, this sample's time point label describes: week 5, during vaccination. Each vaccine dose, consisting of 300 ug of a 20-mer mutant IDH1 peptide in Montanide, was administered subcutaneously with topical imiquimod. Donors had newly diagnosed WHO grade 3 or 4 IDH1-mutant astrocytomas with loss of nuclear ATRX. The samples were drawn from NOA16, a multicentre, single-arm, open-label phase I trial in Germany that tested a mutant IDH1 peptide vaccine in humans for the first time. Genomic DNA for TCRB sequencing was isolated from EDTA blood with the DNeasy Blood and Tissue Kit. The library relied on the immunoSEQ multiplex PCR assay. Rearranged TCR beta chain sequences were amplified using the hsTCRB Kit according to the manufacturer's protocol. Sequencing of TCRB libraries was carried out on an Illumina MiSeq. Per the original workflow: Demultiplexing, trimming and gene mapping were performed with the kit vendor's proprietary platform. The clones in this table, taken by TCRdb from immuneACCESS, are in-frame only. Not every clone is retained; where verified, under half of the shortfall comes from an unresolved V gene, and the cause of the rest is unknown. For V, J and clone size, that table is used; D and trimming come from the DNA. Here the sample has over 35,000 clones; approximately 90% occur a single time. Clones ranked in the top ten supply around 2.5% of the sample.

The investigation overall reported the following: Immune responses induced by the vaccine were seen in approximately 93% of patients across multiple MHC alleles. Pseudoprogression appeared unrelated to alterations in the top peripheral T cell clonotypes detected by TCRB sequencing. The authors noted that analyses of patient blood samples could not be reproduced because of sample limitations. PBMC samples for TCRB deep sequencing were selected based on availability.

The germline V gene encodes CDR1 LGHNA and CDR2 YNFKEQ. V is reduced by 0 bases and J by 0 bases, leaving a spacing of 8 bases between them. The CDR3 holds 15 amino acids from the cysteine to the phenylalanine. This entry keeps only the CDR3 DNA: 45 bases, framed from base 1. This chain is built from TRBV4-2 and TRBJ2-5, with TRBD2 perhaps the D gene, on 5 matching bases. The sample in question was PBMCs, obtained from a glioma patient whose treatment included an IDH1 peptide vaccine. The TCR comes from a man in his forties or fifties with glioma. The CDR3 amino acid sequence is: CASSQDERYQETQYF. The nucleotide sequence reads TGTGCCAGCAGCCAAGACGAGCGGTACCAAGAGACCCAGTACTTC.